This TCR beta chain was observed in a study of memory CD4+ T cells and cytomegalovirus serostatus. Overall study: Of the healthy Belgian adults, nine or ten were CMV seropositive and 20 to 30 seronegative. Study conclusions and caveats: CMV serostatus prediction reached median AUC approximately 0.95, or 0.91 with US-trained model.

The sort gate was single viable CD3+CD4+CD8-CD45RO+ cells for memory CD4+ T cells. This clone came up a few times. Antigen: not known. Trimming removed 1 base from V and 8 bases from J, with 11 bases in between. Germline assignment: CDR1 SGHTA and CDR2 FQGNSA. This CDR3 comprises 13 residues. Method: immunoSEQ multiplex PCR; TCRdb's copy keeps in-frame clones and lacks some. The sample carries around 50,000 clones, 75% to 85% recorded once. The sample taken for sequencing was memory CD4+ T cells from blood. The clonotype comes from an adult in good health and CMV-seronegative. The V call is TRBV7-2, the J call TRBJ1-1; no clear D. This chain's CDR3 is CASSLVGGNEAFF. DNA of the CDR3: TGTGCCAGCAGCTTAGTGGGCGGGAACGAAGCTTTCTTT.